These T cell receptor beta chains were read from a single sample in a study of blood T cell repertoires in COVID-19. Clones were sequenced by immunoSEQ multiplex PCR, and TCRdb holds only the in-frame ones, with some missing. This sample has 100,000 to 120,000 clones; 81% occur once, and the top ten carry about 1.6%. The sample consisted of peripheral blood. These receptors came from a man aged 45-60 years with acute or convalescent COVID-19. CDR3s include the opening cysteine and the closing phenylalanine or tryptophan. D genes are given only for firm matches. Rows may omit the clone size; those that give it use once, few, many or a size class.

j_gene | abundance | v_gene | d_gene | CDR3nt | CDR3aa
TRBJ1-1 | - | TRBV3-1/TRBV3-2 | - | TGTGCCAGCAGCCTGACTGGGAGGACTGAAGCTTTCTTT | CASSLTGRTEAFF
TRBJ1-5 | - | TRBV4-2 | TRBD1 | TGTGCCAGCAGCCAAGTGGGACAGGGATATCAGCCCCAGCATTTT | CASSQVGQGYQPQHF
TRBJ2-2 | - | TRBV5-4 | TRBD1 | TGTGCCAGCAGGGGCTTCGGGACAGGGAACACCGGGGAGCTGTTTTTT | CASRGFGTGNTGELFF
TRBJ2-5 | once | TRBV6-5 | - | TGTGCCAGCCGTCTGGGAGGGGGAGGAGAGACCCAGTACTTC | CASRLGGGGETQYF
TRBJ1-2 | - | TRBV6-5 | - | TGTGCCAGCATTAAAGGGGTTGGAGGGGGCTACACCTTC | CASIKGVGGGYTF
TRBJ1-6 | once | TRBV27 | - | TGTGCCAGCAGTTTCGAGAGGGATGGATCACCCCTCCACTTT | CASSFERDGSPLHF
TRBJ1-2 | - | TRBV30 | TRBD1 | TGTGCCTGGACCGTGCAGGGGGCGTATCATGGCTACACCTTC | CAWTVQGAYHGYTF
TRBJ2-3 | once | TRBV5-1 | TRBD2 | TGCGCCAGCAGCCCTGACCGCGGGGGGGCTGCAGATACGCAGTATTTT | CASSPDRGGAADTQYF
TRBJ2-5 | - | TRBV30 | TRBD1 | TGTGCCTGGAGTTCCCGGACAGGGAAGGAGACCCAGTACTTC | CAWSSRTGKETQYF
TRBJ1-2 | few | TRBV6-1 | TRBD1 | TGTGCCAGCAGTGAGTACCCGGGAGACAGGGGTGGCTACACCTTC | CASSEYPGDRGGYTF
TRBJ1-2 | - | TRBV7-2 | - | TGTGCCAGCAGCCCCCGCAGGGGCGATAGGTACACCTTC | CASSPRRGDRYTF
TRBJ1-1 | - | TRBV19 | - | TGTGCCAGTAGTATAGGAACAGTTGAAGCTTTCTTT | CASSIGTVEAFF
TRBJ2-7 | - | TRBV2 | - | TGTGCCAGCAAAACAGGGCTATCTTCCTACGAGCAGTACTTC | CASKTGLSSYEQYF
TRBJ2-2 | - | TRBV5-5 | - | TGTGCCAGCAGCTTCTTGGAAGGAGGGACCGGGGAGCTGTTTTTT | CASSFLEGGTGELFF
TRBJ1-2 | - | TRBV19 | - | TGTGCCAGTAGTCCCGGGATTCGGGGTTATGGCTACACCTTC | CASSPGIRGYGYTF
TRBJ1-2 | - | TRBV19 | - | TGTGCCAGTAGAAATCCTCAGGGGTATGGCTACACCTTC | CASRNPQGYGYTF
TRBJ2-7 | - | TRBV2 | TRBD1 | TGTGCCAGCAGTTACGGGACAGGGAATAACGAGCAGTACTTC | CASSYGTGNNEQYF
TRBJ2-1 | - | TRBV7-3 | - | TGTGCCAGCAGCTTGACAGGCAATAAGGTCAATGAGCAGTTCTTC | CASSLTGNKVNEQFF
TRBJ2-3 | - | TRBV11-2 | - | TGTGCCAGCAGCCAGAGCACAGATACGCAGTATTTT | CASSQSTDTQYF
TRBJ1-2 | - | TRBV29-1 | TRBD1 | TGCAGCGTAGAGAACCCGGGACAGGGGTACTATGGCTACACCTTC | CSVENPGQGYYGYTF
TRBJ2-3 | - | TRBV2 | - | TGTGCCAGCAGAGAGGGAGTCTCTACGACAGATACGCAGTATTTT | CASREGVSTTDTQYF
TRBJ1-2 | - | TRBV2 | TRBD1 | TGTGCCAGCAGGGCAGATGCAGGGGGTCGAAACTATGGCTACACCTTC | CASRADAGGRNYGYTF
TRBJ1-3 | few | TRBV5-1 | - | TGCGCCAGCAGCCCGACTATTTCTGGAAACACCATATATTTT | CASSPTISGNTIYF
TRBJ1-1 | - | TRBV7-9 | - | TGTGCCAGCAGCTCCGGTGGGGGGACTGAAGCTTTCTTT | CASSSGGGTEAFF
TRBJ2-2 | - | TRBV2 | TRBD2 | TGTGCCAGCCGGCGCTCTGGACTAGGGTTAGCCGGGGAGCTGTTTTTT | CASRRSGLGLAGELFF
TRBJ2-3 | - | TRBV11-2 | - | TGTGCCAGCAGCCGGACCGGGACACCCACAGATACGCAGTATTTT | CASSRTGTPTDTQYF
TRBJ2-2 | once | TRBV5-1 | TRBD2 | TGCGCCAGCAGCGGCGGACTAGCGGGGGCCTCGAACACCGGGGAGCTGTTTTTT | CASSGGLAGASNTGELFF
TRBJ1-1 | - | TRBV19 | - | TGTGCCAGTAGTATAACCAGATACACTGAAGCTTTCTTT | CASSITRYTEAFF
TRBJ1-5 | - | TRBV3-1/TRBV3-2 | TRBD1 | TGTGCCAGCAGCCAAGGACAGGGGGCAGGGCAGCCCCAGCATTTT | CASSQGQGAGQPQHF
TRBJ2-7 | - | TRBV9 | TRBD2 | TGTGCCAGCAGCGTAGATAGCGGGGGCTACGAGCAGTACTTC | CASSVDSGGYEQYF
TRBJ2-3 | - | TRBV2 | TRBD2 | TGTGCCAGCAGGAAACTAGCGGGGGGACTTACAGATACGCAGTATTTT | CASRKLAGGLTDTQYF
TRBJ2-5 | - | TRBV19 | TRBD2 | TGTGCCAGTAGTATAAAATTGTCTAGCGGGGCCCAAGAGACCCAGTACTTC | CASSIKLSSGAQETQYF
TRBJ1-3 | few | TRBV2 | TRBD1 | TGTGCCAGCAGTTCTACCGGGACAGGGGCCTCTGGAAACACCATATATTTT | CASSSTGTGASGNTIYF
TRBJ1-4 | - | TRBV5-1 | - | TGCGCCAGCAGCTTGATCGGGGGGCGAGGGGAAAAACTGTTTTTT | CASSLIGGRGEKLFF
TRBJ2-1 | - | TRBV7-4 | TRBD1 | TGTGCCAGCAGCTTAGTAGTACAGGGGGGAAATTTTGAGCAGTTCTTC | CASSLVVQGGNFEQFF